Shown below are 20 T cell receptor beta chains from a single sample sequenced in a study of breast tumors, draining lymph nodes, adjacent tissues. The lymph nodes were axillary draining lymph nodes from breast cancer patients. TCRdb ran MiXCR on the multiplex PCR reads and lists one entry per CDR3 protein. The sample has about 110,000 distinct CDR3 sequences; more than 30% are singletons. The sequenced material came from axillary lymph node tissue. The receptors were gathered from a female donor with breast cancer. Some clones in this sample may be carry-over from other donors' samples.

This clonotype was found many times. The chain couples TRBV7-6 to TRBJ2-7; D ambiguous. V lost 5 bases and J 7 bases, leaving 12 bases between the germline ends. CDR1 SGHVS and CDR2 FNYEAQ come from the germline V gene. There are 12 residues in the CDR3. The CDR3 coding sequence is TGTGCCAGCAGCGGCACAGTGGGAGAGCAGTACTTC. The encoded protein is CASSGTVGEQYF.

For the CDR3, the DNA is TGTGCCAGCAGCCATGGACAGGGATCCATCTATGGAAACACCATATATTTT. Protein: CASSHGQGSIYGNTIYF. The chain links TRBV7-3 to TRBJ1-3, with 8 bases lining up with TRBD1. Germline lookup yields CDR1 SGHTA and CDR2 FQGTGA. Trimming took 5 bases from V and 3 from J; bases not matched to a gene: 12. The CDR3 has 17 residues.

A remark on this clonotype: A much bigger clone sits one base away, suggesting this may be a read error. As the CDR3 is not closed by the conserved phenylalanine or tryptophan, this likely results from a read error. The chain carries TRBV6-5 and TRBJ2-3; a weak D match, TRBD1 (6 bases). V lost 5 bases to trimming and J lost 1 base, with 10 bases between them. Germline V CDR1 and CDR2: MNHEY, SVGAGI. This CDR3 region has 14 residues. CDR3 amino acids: CASSPRQGTDTQYS. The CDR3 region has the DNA TGTGCCAGCAGTCCCCGACAGGGCACAGATACGCAGTATTCT.

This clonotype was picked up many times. The CDR3 DNA reads as TGCGCCAGCAGCCAACAACAGGGGACCACAGATACGCAGTATTTT. Its protein product is CASSQQQGTTDTQYF. This chain joins TRBV4-1 and TRBJ2-3; 7 bases fit TRBD1. J lost 2 bases, V lost 2 bases, and 4 bases had no gene match. Germline V gene sequence: CDR1 MGHRA, CDR2 YSYEKL. CDR3 length equals 15 residues.

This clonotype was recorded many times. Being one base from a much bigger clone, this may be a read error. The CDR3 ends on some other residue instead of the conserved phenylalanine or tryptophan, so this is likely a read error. The CDR3 DNA is TGCAGTGCCCAAAAGTACGAGCAGTACTCC. As protein: CSAQKYEQYS. The chain carries TRBV20-1 and TRBJ2-7; the D is unclear. The CDR3 length is 10 residues. CDR1 and CDR2 (germline): DFQATT, SNEGSKA (reference sequence). V gave up 6 bases and J gave up 4 bases, with 7 bases separating them.

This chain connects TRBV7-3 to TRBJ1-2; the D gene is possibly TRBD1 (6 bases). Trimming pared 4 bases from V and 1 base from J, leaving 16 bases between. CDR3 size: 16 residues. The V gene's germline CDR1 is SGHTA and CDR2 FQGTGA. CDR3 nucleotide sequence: TGTGCCAGCAGCTGGCTAGCGGGAGGGGGTAACTATGGCTACACCTTC. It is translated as CASSWLAGGGNYGYTF.

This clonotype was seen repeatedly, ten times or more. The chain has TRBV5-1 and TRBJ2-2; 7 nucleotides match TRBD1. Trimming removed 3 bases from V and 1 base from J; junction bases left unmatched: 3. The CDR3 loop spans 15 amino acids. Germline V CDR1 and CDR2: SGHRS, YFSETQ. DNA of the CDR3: TGCGCCAGCAGCTACAGGACAGGGAACACCGGGGAGCTGTTTTTT. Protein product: CASSYRTGNTGELFF. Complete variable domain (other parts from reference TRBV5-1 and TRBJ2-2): KAGVTQTPRYLIKTRGQQVTLSCSPISGHRSVSWYQQTPGQGLQFLFEYFSETQRNKGNFPGRFSGRQFSNSRSEMNVSTLELGDSALYLCASSYRTGNTGELFFGEGSRLTVL.

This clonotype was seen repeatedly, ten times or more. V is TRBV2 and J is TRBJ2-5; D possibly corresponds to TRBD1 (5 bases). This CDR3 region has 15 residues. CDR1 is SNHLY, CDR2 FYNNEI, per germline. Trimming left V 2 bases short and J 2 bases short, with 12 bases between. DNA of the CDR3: TGTGCCAGCAGTGAACAGGGTTCAGGTCAAGAGACCCAGTACTTC. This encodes CASSEQGSGQETQYF. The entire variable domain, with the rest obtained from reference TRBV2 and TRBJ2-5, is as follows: EPEVTQTPSHQVTQMGQEVILRCVPISNHLYFYWYRQILGQKVEFLVSFYNNEISEKSEIFDDQFSVERPDGSNFTLKIRSTKLEDSAMYFCASSEQGSGQETQYFGPGTRLLVL.

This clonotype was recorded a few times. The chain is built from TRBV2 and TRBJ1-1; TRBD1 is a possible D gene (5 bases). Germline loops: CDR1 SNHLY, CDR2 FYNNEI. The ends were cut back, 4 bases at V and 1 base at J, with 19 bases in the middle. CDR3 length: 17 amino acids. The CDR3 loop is CASSATSLGLSNTEAFF. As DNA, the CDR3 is TGTGCCAGCAGTGCGACTTCCCTGGGACTGTCGAACACTGAAGCTTTCTTT.

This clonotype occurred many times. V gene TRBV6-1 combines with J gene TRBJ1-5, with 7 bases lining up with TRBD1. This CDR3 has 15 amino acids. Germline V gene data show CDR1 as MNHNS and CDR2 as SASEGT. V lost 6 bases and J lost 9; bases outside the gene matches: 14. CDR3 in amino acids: CASRSGQQAPGPQHF. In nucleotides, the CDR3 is TGTGCCAGCAGGTCGGGACAGCAGGCCCCTGGGCCCCAGCATTTT.

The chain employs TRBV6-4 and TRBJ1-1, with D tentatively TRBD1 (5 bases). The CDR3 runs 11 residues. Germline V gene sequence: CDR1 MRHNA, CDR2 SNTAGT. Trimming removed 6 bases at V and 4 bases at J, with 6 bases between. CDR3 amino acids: CASSQGTEAFF. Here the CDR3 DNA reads TGTGCCAGCAGCCAGGGCACTGAAGCTTTCTTT.

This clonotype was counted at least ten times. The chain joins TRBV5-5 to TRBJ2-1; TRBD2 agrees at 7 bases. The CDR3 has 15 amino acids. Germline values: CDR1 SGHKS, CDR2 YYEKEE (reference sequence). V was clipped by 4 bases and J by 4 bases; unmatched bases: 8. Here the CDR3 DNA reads TGTGCCAGCAGCCGCTTGCTAGCGGTATACAATGAGCAGTTCTTC. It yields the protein CASSRLLAVYNEQFF.

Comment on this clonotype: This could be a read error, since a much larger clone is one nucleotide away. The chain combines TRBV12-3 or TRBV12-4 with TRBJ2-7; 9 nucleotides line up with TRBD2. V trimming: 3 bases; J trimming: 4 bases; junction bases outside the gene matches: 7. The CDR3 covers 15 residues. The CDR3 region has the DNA TGTGCCAGCAGTTTCGGGGCGGGAGGGCAATACGAGCAGTACTTC. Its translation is CASSFGAGGQYEQYF.

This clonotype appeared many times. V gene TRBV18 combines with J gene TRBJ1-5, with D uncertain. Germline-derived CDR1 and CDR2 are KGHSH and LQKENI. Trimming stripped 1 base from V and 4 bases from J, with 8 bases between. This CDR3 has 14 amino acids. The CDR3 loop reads CASSPRTENQPQHF. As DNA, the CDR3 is TGTGCCAGCTCACCACGAACAGAGAATCAGCCCCAGCATTTT.

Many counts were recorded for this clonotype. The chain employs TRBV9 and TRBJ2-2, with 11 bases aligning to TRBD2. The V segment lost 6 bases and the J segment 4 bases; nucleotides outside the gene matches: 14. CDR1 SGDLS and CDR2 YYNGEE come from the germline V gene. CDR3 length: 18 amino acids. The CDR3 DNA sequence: TGTGCCAGCACTCGGGGGCTAGCGGGAGGAGTCAGCACCGGGGAGCTGTTTTTT. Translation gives CASTRGLAGGVSTGELFF. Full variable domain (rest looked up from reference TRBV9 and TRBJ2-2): DSGVTQTPKHLITATGQRVTLRCSPRSGDLSVYWYQQSLDQGLQFLIQYYNGEERAKGNILERFSAQQFPDLHSELNLSSLELGDSALYFCASTRGLAGGVSTGELFFGEGSRLTVL.

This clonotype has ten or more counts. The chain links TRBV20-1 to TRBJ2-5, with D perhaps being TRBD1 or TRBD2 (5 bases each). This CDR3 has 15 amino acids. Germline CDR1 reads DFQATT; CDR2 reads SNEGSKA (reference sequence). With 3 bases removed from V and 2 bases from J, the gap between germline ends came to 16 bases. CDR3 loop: CSASGVVGEQETQYF. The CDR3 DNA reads TGCAGTGCTAGTGGGGTTGTGGGGGAACAAGAGACCCAGTACTTC.

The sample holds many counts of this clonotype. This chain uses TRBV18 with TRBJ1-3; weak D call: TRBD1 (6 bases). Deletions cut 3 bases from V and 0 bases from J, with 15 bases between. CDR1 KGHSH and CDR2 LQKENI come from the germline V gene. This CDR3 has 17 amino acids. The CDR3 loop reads CASSPLFRQDSGNTIYF. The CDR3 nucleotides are TGTGCCAGCTCACCCCTGTTTAGACAGGACTCTGGAAACACCATATATTTT.

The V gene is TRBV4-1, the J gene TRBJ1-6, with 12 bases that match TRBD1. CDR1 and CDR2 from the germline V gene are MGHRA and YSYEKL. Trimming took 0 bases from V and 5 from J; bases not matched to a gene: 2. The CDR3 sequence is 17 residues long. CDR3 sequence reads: CASSQEGTGGNNSPLHF. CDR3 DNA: TGCGCCAGCAGCCAAGAGGGGACAGGGGGCAATAATTCACCCCTCCACTTT.

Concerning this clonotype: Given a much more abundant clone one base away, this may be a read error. Here the CDR3 reads CASSYTGTSGREVPF. The DNA of the CDR3 is TGTGCCAGCAGCTATACGGGGACTAGCGGGAGGGAGGTGCCTTTT. V and J are TRBV7-8 and TRBJ2-2, with 16 nucleotides matching TRBD2. This CDR3 has 15 amino acids. The germline V gene encodes CDR1 SGHVS and CDR2 FQNEAQ. Full variable domain (remainder filled in from reference TRBV7-8 and TRBJ2-2): GAGVSQSPRYKVAKRGQDVALRCDPISGHVSLFWYQQALGQGPEFLTYFQNEAQLDKSGLPSDRFFAERPEGSVSTLKIQRTQQEDSAVYLCASSYTGTSGREVPFGEGSRLTVL.

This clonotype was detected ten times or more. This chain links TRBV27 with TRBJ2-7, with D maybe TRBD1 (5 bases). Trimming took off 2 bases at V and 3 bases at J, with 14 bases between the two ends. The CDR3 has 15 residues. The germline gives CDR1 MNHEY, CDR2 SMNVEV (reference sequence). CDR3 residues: CASSLAQGGVYEQYF. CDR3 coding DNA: TGTGCCAGCAGTTTAGCTCAGGGTGGTGTCTACGAGCAGTACTTC.